This T cell receptor (beta chain) stems from a study of blood T cells in healthy people across ages. It was with a sample-barcoded 5' primer and a J-beta primer mix that a second PCR of roughly 7 to 12 cycles was run. MiXCR, applied by TCRdb to the 5' RACE reads, yields one record per CDR3 protein. Of about 640,000 distinct CDR3 sequences listed, under 65% are singletons. Each sample provided at least 5 micrograms of extracted total RNA. In this sample, this clonotype turned up many times. Germline CDR1 and CDR2: MNHEY and SVGAGI. V gave up 5 bases and J gave up 3 bases, with 13 bases separating them. The CDR3 runs to 14 residues.

Source material: blood. The rearrangement joins TRBV6-5 to TRBJ2-5, with a possible D match to TRBD2 (6 bases). This TCR came from a man in his 60s in good health. The CDR3 protein is CASSRLGGKETQYF. The CDR3 coding sequence is TGTGCCAGCAGTCGACTAGGAGGAAAAGAGACCCAGTACTTC.